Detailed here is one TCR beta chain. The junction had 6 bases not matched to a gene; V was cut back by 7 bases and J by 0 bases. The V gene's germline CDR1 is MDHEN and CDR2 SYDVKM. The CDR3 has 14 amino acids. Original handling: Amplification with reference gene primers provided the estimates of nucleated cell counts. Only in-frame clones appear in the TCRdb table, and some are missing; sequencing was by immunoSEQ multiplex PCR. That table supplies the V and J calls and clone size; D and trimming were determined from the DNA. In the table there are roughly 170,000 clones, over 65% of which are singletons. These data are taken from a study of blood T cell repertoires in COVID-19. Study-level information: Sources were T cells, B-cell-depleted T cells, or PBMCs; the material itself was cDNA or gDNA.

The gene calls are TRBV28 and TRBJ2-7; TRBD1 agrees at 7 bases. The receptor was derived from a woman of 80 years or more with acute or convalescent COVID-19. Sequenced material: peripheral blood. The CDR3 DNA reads TGTGCCAGCATCTCGGGACAGAGCTCCTACGAGCAGTACTTC. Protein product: CASISGQSSYEQYF.